This TCR beta chain comes out of a study of blood T cell repertoires in COVID-19. Study-level information: Samples representing acute and convalescent COVID-19 were sourced from the United States, Italy and Spain. PBMCs, B-cell-depleted T cells, or T cells provided the cDNA or gDNA that made up the material.

After removal of 0 bases from V and 6 bases from J, the junction contained 11 bases not matched to a gene. CDR1 is MDHEN, CDR2 SYDVKM, per germline. The length of the CDR3 is 18 residues. In the authors' workflow: Reference gene primer amplification in the assay estimated nucleated cell counts. Sequenced by immunoSEQ multiplex PCR; TCRdb stores in-frame clones only, minus some. That table gives V, J and clone size, and the DNA gave D and trimming. The table includes 65,000 to 85,000 clones, around 90% detected once. The rearrangement uses TRBV28 and TRBJ2-1; TRBD2 aligns across 10 bases. The receptor was isolated from a woman between 18 and 29 years old with acute or convalescent COVID-19. The sequenced material came from peripheral blood. The CDR3 bases are TGTGCCAGCAGTTTATGGTCTAGCGGGGGCCGTACCTTCAATGAGCAGTTCTTC. It specifies CASSLWSSGGRTFNEQFF.